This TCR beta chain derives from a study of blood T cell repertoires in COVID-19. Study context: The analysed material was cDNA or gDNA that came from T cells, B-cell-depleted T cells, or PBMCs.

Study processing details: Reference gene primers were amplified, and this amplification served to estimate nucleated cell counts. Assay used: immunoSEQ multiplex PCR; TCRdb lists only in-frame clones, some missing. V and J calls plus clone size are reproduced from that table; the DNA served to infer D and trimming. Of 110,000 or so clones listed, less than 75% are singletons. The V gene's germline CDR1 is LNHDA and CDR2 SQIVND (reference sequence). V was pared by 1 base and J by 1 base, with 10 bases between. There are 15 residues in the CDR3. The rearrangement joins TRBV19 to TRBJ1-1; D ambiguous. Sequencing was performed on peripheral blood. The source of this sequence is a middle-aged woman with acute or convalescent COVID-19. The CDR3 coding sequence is TGTGCCAGTAGTATAGTTGGCAGATCGAACACTGAAGCTTTCTTT. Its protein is CASSIVGRSNTEAFF.